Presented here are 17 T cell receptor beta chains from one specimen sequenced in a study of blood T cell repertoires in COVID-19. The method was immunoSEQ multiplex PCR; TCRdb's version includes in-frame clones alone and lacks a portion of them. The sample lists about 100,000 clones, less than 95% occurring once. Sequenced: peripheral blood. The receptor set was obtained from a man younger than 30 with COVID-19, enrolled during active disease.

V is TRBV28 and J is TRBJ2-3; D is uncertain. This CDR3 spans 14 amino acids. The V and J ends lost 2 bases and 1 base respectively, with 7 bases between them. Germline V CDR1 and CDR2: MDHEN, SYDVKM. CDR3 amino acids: CASSLRSRTDTQYF. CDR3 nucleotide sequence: TGTGCCAGCAGTTTACGTAGCCGCACAGATACGCAGTATTTT.

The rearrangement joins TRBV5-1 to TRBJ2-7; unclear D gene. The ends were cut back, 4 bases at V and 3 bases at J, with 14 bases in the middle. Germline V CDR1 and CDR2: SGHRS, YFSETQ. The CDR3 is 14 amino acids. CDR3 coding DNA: TGCGCCAGCAGCCCGGTTTCATACCTCTACGAGCAGTACTTC. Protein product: CASSPVSYLYEQYF.

The CDR3 bases are TGTGCCAGCAGCTTGAACGGACTAGCGGGAATAACAGATACGCAGTATTTT. Encoded protein: CASSLNGLAGITDTQYF. This rearrangement joins TRBV11-2 to TRBJ2-3, with TRBD2 identical over 12 bases. CDR3 length: 17 amino acids. Germline trimming cut 3 bases from V and 3 bases from J; bases unmatched to any gene: 7. CDR1 is SGHAT, CDR2 FQNNGV, per germline.

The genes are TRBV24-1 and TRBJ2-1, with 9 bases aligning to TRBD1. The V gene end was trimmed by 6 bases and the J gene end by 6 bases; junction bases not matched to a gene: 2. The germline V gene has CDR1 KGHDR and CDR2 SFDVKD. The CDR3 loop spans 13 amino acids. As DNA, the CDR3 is TGTGCCACCAGTCGGGACAGGGTCAATGAGCAGTTCTTC. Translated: CATSRDRVNEQFF.

Here the CDR3 DNA reads TGCGCCAGCAGCCAATCAGGGGCAGGCAATGAGCAGTTCTTC. Translation: CASSQSGAGNEQFF. The V gene is TRBV4-1, the J gene TRBJ2-1, with D maybe TRBD1 (6 bases). Trimming removed 2 bases from V and 6 bases from J, with 11 bases in between. Germline loops: CDR1 MGHRA, CDR2 YSYEKL. This CDR3 region has 14 residues.

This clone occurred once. This CDR3 reads CASSDESQVYGYTF. The CDR3 nucleotides read TGTGCCAGCAGTGATGAATCGCAGGTCTATGGCTACACCTTC. The V call is TRBV6-1, the J call TRBJ1-2; D is ambiguous. The CDR3 contains 14 residues. CDR1 and CDR2 (germline): MNHNS, SASEGT. V lost 3 bases and J 4 bases, leaving 12 bases between the germline ends.

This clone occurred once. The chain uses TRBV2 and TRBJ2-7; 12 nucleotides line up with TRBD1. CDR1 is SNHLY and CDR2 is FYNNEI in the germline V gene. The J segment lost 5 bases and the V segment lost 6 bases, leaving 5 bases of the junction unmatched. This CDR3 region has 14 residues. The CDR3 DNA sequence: TGTGCCAGCAGAATGGGACAGGGGGCCGACGAGCAGTACTTC. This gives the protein CASRMGQGADEQYF.

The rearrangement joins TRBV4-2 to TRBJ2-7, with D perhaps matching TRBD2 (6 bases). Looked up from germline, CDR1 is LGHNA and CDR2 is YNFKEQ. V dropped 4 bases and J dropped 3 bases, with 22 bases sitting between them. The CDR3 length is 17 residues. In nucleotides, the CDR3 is TGTGCCAGCAGCCCCACCTTGGGAGAAGCGGGTTTCTACGAGCAGTACTTC. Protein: CASSPTLGEAGFYEQYF.

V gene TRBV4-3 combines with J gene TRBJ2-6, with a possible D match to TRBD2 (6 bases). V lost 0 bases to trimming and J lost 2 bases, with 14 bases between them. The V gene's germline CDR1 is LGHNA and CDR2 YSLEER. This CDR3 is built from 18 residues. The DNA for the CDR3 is TGCGCCAGCAGCCAAGAACATAAAAGGGAGGCTGGGGCCAACGTCCTGACTTTC. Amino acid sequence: CASSQEHKREAGANVLTF.

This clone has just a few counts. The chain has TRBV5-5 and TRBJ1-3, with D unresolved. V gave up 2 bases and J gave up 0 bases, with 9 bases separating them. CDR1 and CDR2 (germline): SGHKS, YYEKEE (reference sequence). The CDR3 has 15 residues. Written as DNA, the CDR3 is TGTGCCAGCAGCTTACTAGGTGACTCTGGAAACACCATATATTTT. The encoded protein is CASSLLGDSGNTIYF.

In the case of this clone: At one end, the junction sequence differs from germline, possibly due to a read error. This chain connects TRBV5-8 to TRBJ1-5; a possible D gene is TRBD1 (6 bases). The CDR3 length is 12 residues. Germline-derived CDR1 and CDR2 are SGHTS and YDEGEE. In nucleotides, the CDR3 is TGTGCCAGCAGCTTCCAGGGGCAGCGCCAGCATTTT. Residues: CASSFQGQRQHF.

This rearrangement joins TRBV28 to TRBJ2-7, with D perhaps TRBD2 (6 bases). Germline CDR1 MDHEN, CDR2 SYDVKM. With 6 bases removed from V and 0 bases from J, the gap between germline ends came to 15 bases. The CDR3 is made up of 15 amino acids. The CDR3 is CASSGRDVSSYEQYF. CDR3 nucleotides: TGTGCCAGCAGCGGGCGGGACGTATCCTCCTACGAGCAGTACTTC.

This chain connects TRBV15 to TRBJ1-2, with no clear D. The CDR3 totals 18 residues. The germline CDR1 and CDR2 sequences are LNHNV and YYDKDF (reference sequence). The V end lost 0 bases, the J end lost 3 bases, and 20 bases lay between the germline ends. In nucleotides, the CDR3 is TGTGCCACCAGCAGAGACATCGACATTATGGAAAATGACTATGGCTACACCTTC. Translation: CATSRDIDIMENDYGYTF.

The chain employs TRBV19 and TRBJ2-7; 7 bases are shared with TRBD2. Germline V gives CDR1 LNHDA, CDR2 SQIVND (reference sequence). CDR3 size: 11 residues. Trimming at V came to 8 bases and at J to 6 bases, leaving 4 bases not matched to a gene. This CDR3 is CASRRGSEQYF. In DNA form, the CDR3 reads TGTGCCAGTCGCCGCGGGAGCGAGCAGTACTTC.

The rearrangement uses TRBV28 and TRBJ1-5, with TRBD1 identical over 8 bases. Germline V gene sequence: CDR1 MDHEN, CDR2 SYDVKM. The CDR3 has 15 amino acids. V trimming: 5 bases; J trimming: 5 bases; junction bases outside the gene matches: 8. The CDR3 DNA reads TGTGCCAGCAGTCCCTCCAGGGGGCATGATCAGCCCCAGCATTTT. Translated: CASSPSRGHDQPQHF.

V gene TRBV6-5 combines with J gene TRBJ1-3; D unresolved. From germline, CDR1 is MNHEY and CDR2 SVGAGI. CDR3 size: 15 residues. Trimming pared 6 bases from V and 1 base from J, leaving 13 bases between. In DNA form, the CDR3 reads TGTGCCAGCAGCCGGGTCAGTAATTCTGGAAACACCATATATTTT. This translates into CASSRVSNSGNTIYF.

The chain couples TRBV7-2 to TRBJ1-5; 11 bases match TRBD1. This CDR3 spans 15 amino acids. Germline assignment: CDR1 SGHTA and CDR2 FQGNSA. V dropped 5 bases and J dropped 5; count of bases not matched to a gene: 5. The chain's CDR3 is CASSPRTGGDQPQHF. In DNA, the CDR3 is TGTGCCAGCAGCCCGAGGACAGGGGGCGATCAGCCCCAGCATTTT.